The subject of this entry is one T cell receptor beta chain. Investigators took RNA and DNA out together from about 19-30 mg of unsorted bulk tissue. The sample originates from a study of tumor-infiltrating lymphocytes in primary liver carcinoma. Total RNA amounting to around 540 ng was the source from which TCR beta cDNA was made with a constant-region primer. Three-round nested multiplex PCR performed with slightly modified ARM-PCR produced the TCR beta libraries. TRBV1-TRBV30 forward primers paired with a C-beta reverse primer drove the first two PCR rounds, 10 cycles each. TCRdb analysed the multiplex PCR reads with MiXCR anew, one entry per CDR3 protein. The sample has around 190,000 distinct CDR3 sequences, around four fifths seen once. CDR1 DFQATT and CDR2 SNEGSKA come from the germline V gene (reference sequence). Trimming removed 0 bases from V and 7 bases from J, with 22 bases in between. This CDR3 spans 18 amino acids.

The specimen was tumor tissue from primary liver carcinoma. The V gene is TRBV20-1, the J gene TRBJ1-6, with D possibly being TRBD1 (6 bases). The clonotype comes from a man aged 35-49 years with primary liver carcinoma and hepatitis B virus infection. The CDR3 DNA is TGCAGTGCTAGAGATCCAATAAAGGGGGGAGGAACAAATTCACCCCTCCACTTT. Amino acid sequence: CSARDPIKGGGTNSPLHF.